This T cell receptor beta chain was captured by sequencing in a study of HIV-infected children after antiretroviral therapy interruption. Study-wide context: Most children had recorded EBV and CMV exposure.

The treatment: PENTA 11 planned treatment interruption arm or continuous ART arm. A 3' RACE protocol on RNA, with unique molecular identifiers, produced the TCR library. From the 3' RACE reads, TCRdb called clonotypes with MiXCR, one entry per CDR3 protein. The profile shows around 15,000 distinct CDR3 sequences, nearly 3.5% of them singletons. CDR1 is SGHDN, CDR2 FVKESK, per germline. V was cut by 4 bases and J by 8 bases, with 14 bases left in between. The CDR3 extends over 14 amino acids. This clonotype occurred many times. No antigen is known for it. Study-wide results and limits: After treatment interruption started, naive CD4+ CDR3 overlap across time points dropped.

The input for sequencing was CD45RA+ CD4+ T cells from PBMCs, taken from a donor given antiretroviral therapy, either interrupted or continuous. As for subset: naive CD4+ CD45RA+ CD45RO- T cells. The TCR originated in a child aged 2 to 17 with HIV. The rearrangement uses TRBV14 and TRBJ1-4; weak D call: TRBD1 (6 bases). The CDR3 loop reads CASSPRGFGEKLFF. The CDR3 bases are TGTGCCAGCAGCCCGAGGGGGTTTGGCGAAAAACTGTTTTTT.